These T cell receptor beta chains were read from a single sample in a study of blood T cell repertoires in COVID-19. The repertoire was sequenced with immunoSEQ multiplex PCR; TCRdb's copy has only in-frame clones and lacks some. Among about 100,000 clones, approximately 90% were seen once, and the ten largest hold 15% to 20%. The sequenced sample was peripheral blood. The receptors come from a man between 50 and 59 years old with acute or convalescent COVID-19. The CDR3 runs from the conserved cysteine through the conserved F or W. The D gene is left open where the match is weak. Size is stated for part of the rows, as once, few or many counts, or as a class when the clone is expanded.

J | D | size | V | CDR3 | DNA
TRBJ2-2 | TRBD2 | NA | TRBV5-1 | CASSPGWLAGANTGELFF | TGCGCCAGCAGCCCCGGATGGCTAGCGGGGGCCAACACCGGGGAGCTGTTTTTT
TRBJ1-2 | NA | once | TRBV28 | CASNTGSITKGGYTF | TGTGCCAGCAATACGGGGTCCATCACAAAGGGTGGCTACACCTTC
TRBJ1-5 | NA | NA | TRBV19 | CASRQQGLSQPQHF | TGTGCCAGTAGGCAACAGGGATTGAGTCAGCCCCAGCATTTT
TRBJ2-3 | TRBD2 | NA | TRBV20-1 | CSASVLLGSGGRADTQYF | TGCAGTGCTAGTGTTCTCCTTGGTAGCGGGGGTCGGGCAGATACGCAGTATTTT
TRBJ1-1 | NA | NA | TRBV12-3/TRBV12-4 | CASSYQNTEAFF | TGTGCCAGCAGTTATCAGAACACTGAAGCTTTCTTT
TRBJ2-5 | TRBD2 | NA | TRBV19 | CASSPRRQAGETQYF | TGTGCCAGCTCCCCCCGACGACAAGCGGGGGAGACCCAGTACTTC
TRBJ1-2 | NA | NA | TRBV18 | CASSPAGGGYTF | TGTGCCAGCTCACCGGCGGGGGGTGGCTACACCTTC
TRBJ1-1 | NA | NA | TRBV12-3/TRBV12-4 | CASRRTANTEAFF | TGTGCCAGCAGACGGACAGCGAACACTGAAGCTTTCTTT
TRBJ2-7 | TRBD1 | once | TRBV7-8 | CASSLEDRATYEQYF | TGTGCCAGCAGCTTAGAGGACAGGGCCACCTACGAGCAGTACTTC
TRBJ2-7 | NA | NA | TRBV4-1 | CASSQDEVRSWREAYEQYF | TGCGCCAGCAGCCAAGATGAGGTCCGATCGTGGAGGGAGGCCTACGAGCAGTACTTC
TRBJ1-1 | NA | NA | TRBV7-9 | CAAHRVGTEAFF | TGTGCCGCCCACAGGGTCGGCACTGAAGCTTTCTTT
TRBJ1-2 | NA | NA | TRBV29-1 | CSVEGHRAELDGYTF | TGCAGCGTTGAAGGACACAGGGCGGAATTGGATGGCTACACCTTC
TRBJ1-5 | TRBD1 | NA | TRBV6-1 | CASSEQQGYSNQPQHF | TGTGCCAGCAGTGAGCAACAGGGGTATAGCAATCAGCCCCAGCATTTT
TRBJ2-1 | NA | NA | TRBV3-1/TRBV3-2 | CASSQGPQGYNEQFF | TGTGCCAGCAGCCAAGGCCCCCAGGGCTACAATGAGCAGTTCTTC
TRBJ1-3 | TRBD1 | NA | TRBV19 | CASRDRGLSGNTIYF | TGTGCCAGTCGGGACAGGGGCCTCTCTGGAAACACCATATATTTT
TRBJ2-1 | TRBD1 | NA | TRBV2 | CAREGDRGNDEQFF | TGTGCCAGGGAGGGGGACAGGGGTAACGATGAGCAGTTCTTC
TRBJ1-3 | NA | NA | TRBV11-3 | CASSLDFSGNTIYF | TGTGCCAGCAGCTTAGACTTCTCTGGAAACACCATATATTTT
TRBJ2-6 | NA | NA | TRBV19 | CASSMGRQRPSSGANVLTF | TGTGCCAGTAGTATGGGGCGACAGAGACCAAGCTCTGGGGCCAACGTCCTGACTTTC
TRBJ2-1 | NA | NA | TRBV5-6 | CASSFIQEQFF | TGTGCCAGCAGCTTCATTCAGGAGCAGTTCTTC
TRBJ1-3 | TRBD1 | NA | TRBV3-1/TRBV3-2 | CASSFDRDGNTIYF | TGTGCCAGCAGCTTTGACAGGGACGGAAACACCATATATTTT
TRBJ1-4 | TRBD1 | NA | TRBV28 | CASSKRQGREKLFF | TGTGCCAGCAGTAAAAGACAGGGACGAGAAAAACTGTTTTTT
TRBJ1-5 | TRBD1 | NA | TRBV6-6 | CASTLDRNQPQHF | TGTGCCAGCACCCTGGACAGGAATCAGCCCCAGCATTTT
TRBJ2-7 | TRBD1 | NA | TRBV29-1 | CSGSGQGPYEQYF | TGCAGCGGGAGTGGACAGGGCCCCTACGAGCAGTACTTC
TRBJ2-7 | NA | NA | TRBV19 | CASSIEASYEQYF | TGTGCCAGTAGTATAGAAGCCTCCTACGAGCAGTACTTC
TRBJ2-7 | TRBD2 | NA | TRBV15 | CATSSGTSGGYEQYF | TGTGCCACCAGCAGTGGGACTAGCGGCGGTTACGAGCAGTACTTC
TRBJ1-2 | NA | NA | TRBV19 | CASSINQRTNYGYTF | TGTGCCAGTAGTATTAATCAGCGGACTAACTATGGCTACACCTTC
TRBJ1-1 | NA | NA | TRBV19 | CASSLRQEAFF | TGTGCCAGTAGTCTGAGGCAGGAAGCTTTCTTT
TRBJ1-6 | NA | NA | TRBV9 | CASSGQANSPLHF | TGTGCCAGCAGCGGACAGGCTAATTCACCCCTCCACTTT
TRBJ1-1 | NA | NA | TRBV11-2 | CASSPGSIMNTEAFF | TGTGCCAGCAGCCCAGGGTCTATTATGAACACTGAAGCTTTCTTT
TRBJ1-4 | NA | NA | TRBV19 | CASSPRFDEKLFF | TGTGCCAGTAGTCCCAGGTTTGATGAAAAACTGTTTTTT
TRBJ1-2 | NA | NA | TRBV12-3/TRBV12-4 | CASSFREVYGYTF | TGTGCCAGCAGTTTTCGGGAAGTCTATGGCTACACCTTC
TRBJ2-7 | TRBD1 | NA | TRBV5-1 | CASGRDSSYEQYF | TGCGCCAGTGGTCGGGACAGTTCCTACGAGCAGTACTTC
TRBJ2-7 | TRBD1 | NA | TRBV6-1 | CASSEGGTGQYEQYF | TGTGCCAGCAGTGAAGGGGGGACAGGGCAGTACGAGCAGTACTTC
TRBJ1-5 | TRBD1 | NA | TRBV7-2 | CASSRTGLNQPQHF | TGTGCCAGCAGCAGGACAGGTCTAAATCAGCCCCAGCATTTT
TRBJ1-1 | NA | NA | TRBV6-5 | CASKDLGVTEAFF | TGTGCCAGCAAAGACTTAGGCGTCACTGAAGCTTTCTTT
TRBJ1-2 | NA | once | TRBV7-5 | CVRSQRAGGYYGYTF | TGTGTCAGAAGCCAGCGAGCCGGCGGGTACTATGGCTACACCTTC
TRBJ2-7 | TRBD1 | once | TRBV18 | CASSPGQGPYEQYF | TGTGCCAGCTCACCGGGACAGGGTCCCTACGAGCAGTACTTC
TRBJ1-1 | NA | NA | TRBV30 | CAWEQVIAFF | TGTGCCTGGGAACAGGTGATAGCTTTCTTT
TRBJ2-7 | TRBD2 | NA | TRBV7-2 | CASSSRGGSYEQYF | TGTGCCAGCAGCTCACGGGGGGGGTCCTACGAGCAGTACTTC
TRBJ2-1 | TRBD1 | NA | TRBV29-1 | CSVEAARDRAYNEQFF | TGCAGCGTTGAAGCTGCCCGGGACAGGGCCTACAATGAGCAGTTCTTC
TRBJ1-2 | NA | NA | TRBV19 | CAGRGGLGYTF | TGTGCCGGAAGGGGAGGGCTTGGCTACACCTTC
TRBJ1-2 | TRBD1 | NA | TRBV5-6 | CASSGGGQAYGYTF | TGTGCCAGCAGCGGCGGGGGACAGGCATATGGCTACACCTTC
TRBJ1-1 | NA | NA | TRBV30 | CAWARGGTEAFF | TGTGCCTGGGCCCGGGGGGGGACTGAAGCTTTCTTT
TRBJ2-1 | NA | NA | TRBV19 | CASTLTGLGNEQFF | TGTGCCAGTACCCTGACAGGTCTCGGCAATGAGCAGTTCTTC
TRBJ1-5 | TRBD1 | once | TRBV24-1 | CATSDPGGGNQPQHF | TGTGCCACCAGTGACCCAGGGGGAGGCAATCAGCCCCAGCATTTT
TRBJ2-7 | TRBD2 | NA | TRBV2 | CASAKVMAGVYEQYF | TGTGCCAGCGCAAAGGTTATGGCGGGGGTCTACGAGCAGTACTTC
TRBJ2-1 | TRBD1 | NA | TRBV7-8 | CASSSQQGSLGIEQFF | TGTGCCAGCAGCTCCCAACAGGGGTCCTTGGGGATTGAGCAGTTCTTC
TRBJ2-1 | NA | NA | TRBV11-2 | CASSSSGRRSYNEQFF | TGTGCCAGCAGCTCCAGCGGTCGTCGCTCCTACAATGAGCAGTTCTTC
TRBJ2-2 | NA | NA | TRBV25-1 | CASSELGAAGELFF | TGTGCCAGCAGTGAATTAGGGGCGGCCGGGGAGCTGTTTTTT
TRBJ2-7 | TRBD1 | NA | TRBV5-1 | CASSLVTGRDEQYF | TGCGCCAGCAGCTTGGTGACAGGGCGGGACGAGCAGTACTTC
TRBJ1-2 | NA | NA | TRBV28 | CASSLWGHGYTF | TGTGCCAGCAGTTTATGGGGGCATGGCTACACCTTC